Each of the 17 T cell receptor beta chains below was sequenced from the same sample in a study of T cells in Graves' hyperthyroidism and ophthalmopathy. It was RNA transcripts that yielded the amplified TCR beta CDR3 regions. HTBI primers were the set used in a first-round RT-PCR of the TCR CDR3. TCRdb processed the multiplex PCR reads anew with MiXCR; each CDR3 protein has one entry. The data contain around 600,000 distinct CDR3 sequences, 14% of them singletons. Sequenced: blood. The source of these receptors is a woman aged 18-29 years with Graves' ophthalmopathy.

This clonotype was picked up many times. This sequence joins TRBV6-1 and TRBJ2-7; 11 nucleotides match TRBD2. V shed 5 bases, J shed 2 bases, and the junction held 5 bases outside the gene matches. Germline CDR1 is MNHNS and CDR2 is SASEGT. CDR3 length equals 15 residues. The CDR3 loop reads CASSPPLAGAYEQYF. The CDR3 DNA is TGTGCCAGCAGTCCCCCACTAGCGGGAGCCTACGAGCAGTACTTC.

This clonotype was observed at least ten times. The V gene is TRBV7-2, the J gene TRBJ2-1; 8 bases agree with TRBD2. The CDR3 covers 15 residues. Trimming took 5 bases from V and 6 from J; bases not matched to a gene: 9. Looked up from germline, CDR1 is SGHTA and CDR2 is FQGNSA. CDR3 sequence: CASSPTAGVVNEQFF. The CDR3 DNA is TGTGCCAGCAGCCCGACAGCGGGAGTAGTCAATGAGCAGTTCTTC.

This clonotype was counted at least ten times. The chain joins TRBV28 to TRBJ2-7, with 7 bases matching TRBD2. Germline V lookup: CDR1 MDHEN, CDR2 SYDVKM. Trimming took 7 bases from V and 3 from J; bases not matched to a gene: 3. The CDR3 length is 12 residues. In DNA form, the CDR3 reads TGTGCCAGCAAGAGGGACTACTACGAGCAGTACTTC. It codes for CASKRDYYEQYF.

The CDR3 spells CASSQESYRPHEQYF. The DNA for the CDR3 is TGTGCCAGCAGCCAAGAATCGTATAGGCCCCACGAGCAGTACTTC. This rearrangement joins TRBV7-2 to TRBJ2-7; no firm D call. Germline values: CDR1 SGHTA, CDR2 FQGNSA. CDR3 length equals 15 residues. Trimming shortened V by 5 bases and J by 5 bases, and 19 bases separated the two germline ends.

The chain is built from TRBV20-1 and TRBJ1-1, with 9 nucleotides matching TRBD1. Germline V gene sequence: CDR1 DFQATT, CDR2 SNEGSKA (reference sequence). With 4 bases clipped from V and 0 bases from J, the junction kept 12 bases outside the gene matches. The CDR3 loop spans 17 amino acids. DNA of the CDR3: TGCAGTGCTAAAAATCCCCGGACAGGGGAGATGAACACTGAAGCTTTCTTT. This encodes CSAKNPRTGEMNTEAFF.

The table lists this clonotype with many counts. V and J are TRBV2 and TRBJ2-3; TRBD2 matches 8 bases. V was clipped by 5 bases and J by 4 bases; unmatched bases: 11. The CDR3 has 16 residues. Germline V gives CDR1 SNHLY, CDR2 FYNNEI. The DNA of the CDR3 is TGTGCCAGCAGTTCCCGGGGGGGACTAGGGGCAGATACGCAGTATTTT. Translating gives CASSSRGGLGADTQYF.

This clonotype was found a few times. This chain links TRBV20-1 with TRBJ2-6, with D possibly matching TRBD2 (5 bases). Germline V lookup: CDR1 DFQATT, CDR2 SNEGSKA (reference sequence). V lost 3 bases and J 1 base, leaving 16 bases between the germline ends. The CDR3 spans 17 residues. CDR3 nucleotides: TGCAGTGCTAGTTCGCTAGCTGGGGTATCTGGGGCCAACGTCCTGACTTTC. Translation gives CSASSLAGVSGANVLTF.

This clonotype was seen only a few times. The V call is TRBV6-2 or TRBV6-3, the J call TRBJ2-6; 8 bases match TRBD1. The trim removed 6 bases at V and 0 bases at J, leaving 10 bases unmatched. The CDR3 totals 18 residues. Germline loops: CDR1 MNHEY, CDR2 SVGEGT. The CDR3 nucleotides read TGTGCCAGCAGCACTCGCGGACAGGGTAGCTCTGGGGCCAACGTCCTGACTTTC. Translated, it gives CASSTRGQGSSGANVLTF.

This chain joins TRBV7-9 and TRBJ1-3; D is uncertain. The CDR3 length is 14 residues. The V end was cut by 1 base, the J end by 8 bases, with 12 bases between. Per the germline V gene, CDR1 is SEHNR and CDR2 is FQNEAQ (reference sequence). CDR3 DNA: TGTGCCAGCAGCTTAGGAGGATTCGGGCACACCATATATTTT. It is translated as CASSLGGFGHTIYF.

This clonotype occurred a few times. The chain links TRBV20-1 to TRBJ1-2; 7 bases align to TRBD1. V was pared by 3 bases and J by 0 bases, with 4 bases of the junction left unmatched. CDR1 and CDR2 (germline): DFQATT, SNEGSKA (reference sequence). The CDR3 totals 14 residues. The CDR3 DNA follows: TGCAGTGCTAGCCCGGGGACAGCTAACTATGGCTACACCTTC. Translated, it gives CSASPGTANYGYTF.

The rearrangement links TRBV12-3 or TRBV12-4 to TRBJ1-2, with D possibly TRBD1 on 6 matching bases. Trimming cost V 9 bases and J 7 bases, with 18 bases left between them. The CDR3 is 13 residues long. The CDR3 protein is CARGIGAGAGYTF. CDR3 nucleotide sequence: TGTGCCAGGGGGATCGGGGCAGGGGCTGGCTACACCTTC.

The rearrangement uses TRBV6-2 or TRBV6-3 and TRBJ2-1; the D gene is possibly TRBD1 (5 bases). The J call is in doubt because the DNA end fits TRBJ2-7 better. Germline V gene data show CDR1 as MNHEY and CDR2 as SVGEGT. The CDR3 contains 12 residues. DNA of the CDR3: TGTGCCAGCAACGGACAATACAATGAGCAGTACTTC. This sequence encodes CASNGQYNEQYF.

The chain joins TRBV19 to TRBJ1-5, with 7 bases identical to TRBD1. V lost 7 bases and J lost 0; bases outside the gene matches: 6. Germline loops: CDR1 LNHDA, CDR2 SQIVND (reference sequence). The CDR3 has 15 amino acids. CDR3 DNA sequence: TGTGCCAGTAAACAGGGGACATATAGCAATCAGCCCCAGCATTTT. Amino acids: CASKQGTYSNQPQHF.

This clonotype was observed a handful of times. This sequence may be a read error, since a much larger clone differs from it by one base. The V gene is TRBV30, the J gene TRBJ2-1; 7 bases map to TRBD2. The V gene's germline CDR1 is GTSNPN and CDR2 SVGIG (reference sequence). The CDR3 extends over 14 amino acids. Written as DNA, the CDR3 is TGTGCATGTAGGGGAGGGAGCCCCTACAATGAGCAGTTCTTC. It specifies CACRGGSPYNEQFF.

This clonotype was seen repeatedly, ten times or more. The chain has TRBV6-1 and TRBJ2-5; 12 bases match TRBD2. In germline, CDR1 is MNHNS, CDR2 SASEGT. V dropped 6 bases and J dropped 4; count of bases not matched to a gene: 3. The CDR3 covers 14 residues. The DNA of the CDR3 is TGTGCCAGCAGGGGGGGACTAGCGGGAGAGACCCAGTACTTC. This encodes CASRGGLAGETQYF.

This clonotype was seen ten or more times. The chain has TRBV12-3 or TRBV12-4 and TRBJ1-1; D gene ambiguous. The CDR3 runs to 14 residues. V was clipped by 1 base and J by 1 base, with 7 bases between them. CDR3 sequence: CASSLVVGNTEAFF. CDR3 nucleotides: TGTGCCAGCAGTTTAGTGGTGGGGAACACTGAAGCTTTCTTT.

This clonotype was counted ten times or more. This rearrangement joins TRBV20-1 to TRBJ2-7; TRBD1 agrees at 12 bases. This CDR3 is 12 amino acids long. The germline CDR1 and CDR2 sequences are DFQATT and SNEGSKA (reference sequence). The CDR3 DNA sequence: TGCAGCACGGGACAGGGGGCTAGGGAGCAGTACTTC. It yields the protein CSTGQGAREQYF.